This T cell receptor (beta chain) was recorded in a study of blood T cells in healthy people across ages. Study conclusions and caveats: Naive and antigen-experienced cells could not be conclusively compared, given unsorted PBMCs.

Germline CDR1 reads MDHEN; CDR2 reads SYDVKM. The J segment lost 6 bases and the V segment lost 5 bases, leaving 10 bases of the junction unmatched. This CDR3 region has 16 residues. About this clonotype itself: Its antigen is unidentified.

A second about 7 to 11 cycle PCR used barcoded and J-beta primers. TCRdb reprocessed the 5' RACE reads via MiXCR and lists one record per CDR3 protein. Among hundreds of thousands of distinct CDR3 sequences, 49% were seen once, and the ten largest hold 30% to 35%. This TCR was recovered from a woman aged 60-75 years in good health. The specimen was blood. The V call is TRBV28, the J call TRBJ2-2; 9 bases line up with TRBD1. Written as DNA, the CDR3 is TGTGCCAGCAGTCCCTCCGGGACAGGGTTTTCCGGGGAGCTGTTTTTT. As protein: CASSPSGTGFSGELFF.